This TCR beta chain was identified during a study of blood T cells in healthy people across ages. The study's findings and limits: A roughly linear fall in TCR beta diversity per million T cells was seen with increasing age. With donor CMV status unknown, expanded clonotype changes were possibly confounded.

This CDR3 region has 15 residues. Trimming pared 4 bases from V and 2 bases from J, leaving 12 bases between. Germline V gene data show CDR1 as MNHEY and CDR2 as SVGAGI. A second about 7 to 11 cycle PCR used barcoded and J-beta primers. TCRdb analysed the 5' RACE reads with MiXCR anew, one entry per CDR3 protein. The data show around 1,600,000 distinct CDR3 sequences, about 45% seen once. The sample providers were healthy Caucasian people from Russia, aged about 6 to 95. The amount of total RNA extracted per sample was at least 5.5 micrograms. Only a few counts were recorded for this clonotype. Its antigen remains unknown.

The chain couples TRBV6-5 to TRBJ1-5; D unclear. This TCR was sampled from a woman under 30 in good health. The sample consisted of blood. This chain's CDR3 is CASSLDGRGNQPQHF. The CDR3 nucleotides read TGTGCCAGCAGTTTAGACGGACGGGGCAATCAGCCCCAGCATTTT.